This TCR beta chain derives from a study of T cell changes during pregnancy in multiple sclerosis. This clone has only one observation. Measured with immunoSEQ multiplex PCR; TCRdb has only the in-frame clones, and not every one. Of about 93,000 clones listed, around 92% are singletons. The CDR3 loop spans 11 amino acids. Germline CDR1 WSHSY, CDR2 SAAADI. V was pared by 4 bases and J by 11 bases, with 4 bases of the junction left unmatched. This TCR was sampled from a female donor with multiple sclerosis, enrolled in a pregnancy study. The sequencing here drew on peripheral blood, taken after pregnancy. V and J are TRBV10-2 and TRBJ2-5, with 7 nucleotides matching TRBD1. Here the CDR3 DNA reads TGCGCCAGCAGTGTCGACAGGGCGCAGTACTTC. This gives the protein CASSVDRAQYF.